This T cell receptor (beta chain) comes out of a study of blood T cell repertoires in COVID-19. About the study: The United States, Italy and Spain provided the acute and convalescent COVID-19 samples. The analysed material was cDNA or gDNA that came from T cells, B-cell-depleted T cells, or PBMCs.

V lost 0 bases, J lost 5 bases, and 5 bases stayed unmatched. The germline V gene has CDR1 LGHNA and CDR2 YNFKEQ. The CDR3 is 15 amino acids. Seattle's cohort entered during active infection and was followed longitudinally. Clones were sequenced by immunoSEQ multiplex PCR, and TCRdb holds only the in-frame ones, with some missing. The sample has some 220,000 clones; over 75% are singletons. Input material: peripheral blood. The source of this sequence is a woman in her 70s with COVID-19, enrolled during active disease. J is TRBJ1-2 and V is TRBV4-2, with 8 bases lining up with TRBD1. The CDR3 region is CASSQDEDRVYGYTF. DNA of the CDR3: TGTGCCAGCAGCCAAGATGAGGACAGGGTTTATGGCTACACCTTC.